This T cell receptor beta chain was found in a study of blood T cells in healthy people across ages. With a J-beta primer mix and a sample-barcoded 5' primer, a second PCR ran roughly 6 to 11 cycles. A tag from a template-switch adaptor with 12 random nucleotides marked each cDNA molecule. TCRdb ran MiXCR on the 5' RACE reads and lists one entry per CDR3 protein. The data show 1.2 million to 1.5 million distinct CDR3 sequences, approximately 59% seen once. About this clonotype: Its cognate antigen is unknown.

Study-wide findings and caveats: Per million T cells, TCR beta diversity dropped roughly linearly as age increased.

This CDR3 spans 16 amino acids. The V gene lost 1 base and the J gene lost 7 bases, with 22 bases spanning the gap. The germline CDR1 and CDR2 sequences are DFQATT and SNEGSKA (reference sequence). PBMCs were isolated at a quantity of at least 7 million per sample. Total RNA amounts of at least 5 micrograms were extracted per sample. This clonotype originated in a young man in good health. The chain employs TRBV20-1 and TRBJ2-5; D unclear. Sequenced material: blood. The CDR3 reads CSARGGKGLRAWTQYF. The CDR3 DNA reads TGCAGTGCTAGAGGTGGCAAAGGTCTAAGAGCCTGGACCCAGTACTTC.